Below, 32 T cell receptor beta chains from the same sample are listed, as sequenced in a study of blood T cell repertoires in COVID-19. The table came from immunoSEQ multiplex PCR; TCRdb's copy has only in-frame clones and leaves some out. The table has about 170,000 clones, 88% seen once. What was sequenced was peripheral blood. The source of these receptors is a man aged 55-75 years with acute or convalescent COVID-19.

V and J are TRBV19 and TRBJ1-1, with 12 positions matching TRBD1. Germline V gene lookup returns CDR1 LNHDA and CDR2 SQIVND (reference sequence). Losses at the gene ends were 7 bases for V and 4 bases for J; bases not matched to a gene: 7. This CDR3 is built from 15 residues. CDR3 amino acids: CASIGGQGAGTEAFF. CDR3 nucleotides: TGTGCCAGTATTGGGGGACAGGGGGCCGGCACTGAAGCTTTCTTT.

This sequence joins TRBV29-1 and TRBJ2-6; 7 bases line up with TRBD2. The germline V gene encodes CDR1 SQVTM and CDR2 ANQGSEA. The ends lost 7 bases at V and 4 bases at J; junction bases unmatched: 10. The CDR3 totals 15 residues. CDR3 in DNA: TGCAGCGCTGCGGGGGAAGTAACCGGGGCCAACGTCCTGACTTTC. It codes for CSAAGEVTGANVLTF.

CDR3 sequence reads: CASRLEPGGEKLFF. The CDR3 DNA reads as TGCGCCAGCCGCCTCGAACCTGGCGGTGAAAAACTGTTTTTT. The chain couples TRBV5-1 to TRBJ1-4; D gene uncertain. CDR1 and CDR2 (germline): SGHRS, YFSETQ. The CDR3 sequence is 14 residues long. Trimming stripped 7 bases from V and 7 bases from J, with 17 bases between.

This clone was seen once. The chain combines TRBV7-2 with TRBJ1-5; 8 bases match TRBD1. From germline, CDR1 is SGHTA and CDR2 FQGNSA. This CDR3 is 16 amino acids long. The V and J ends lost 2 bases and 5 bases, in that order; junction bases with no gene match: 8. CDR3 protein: CASSLFGQGSYQPQHF. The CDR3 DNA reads TGTGCCAGCAGCTTATTTGGACAGGGATCTTATCAGCCCCAGCATTTT.

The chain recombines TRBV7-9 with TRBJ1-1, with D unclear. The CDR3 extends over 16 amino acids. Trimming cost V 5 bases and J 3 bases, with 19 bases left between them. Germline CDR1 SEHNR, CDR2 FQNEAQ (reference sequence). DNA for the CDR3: TGTGCCAGCAGCCTGGCCGGGCTATCGGAGGACACTGAAGCTTTCTTT. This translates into CASSLAGLSEDTEAFF.

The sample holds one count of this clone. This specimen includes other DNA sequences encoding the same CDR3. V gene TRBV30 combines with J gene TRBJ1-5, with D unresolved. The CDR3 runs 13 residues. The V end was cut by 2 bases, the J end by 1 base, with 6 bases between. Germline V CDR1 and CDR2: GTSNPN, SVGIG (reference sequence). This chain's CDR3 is CAWSPGSNQPQHF. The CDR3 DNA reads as TGTGCCTGGAGTCCCGGGAGCAATCAGCCCCAGCATTTT.

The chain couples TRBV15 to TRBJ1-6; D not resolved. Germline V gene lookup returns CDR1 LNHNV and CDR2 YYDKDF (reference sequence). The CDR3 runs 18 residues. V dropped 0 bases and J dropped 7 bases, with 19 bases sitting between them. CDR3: CATSRDPPGGGYNSPLHF. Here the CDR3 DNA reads TGTGCCACCAGCAGAGATCCCCCGGGCGGCGGGTACAATTCACCCCTCCACTTT.

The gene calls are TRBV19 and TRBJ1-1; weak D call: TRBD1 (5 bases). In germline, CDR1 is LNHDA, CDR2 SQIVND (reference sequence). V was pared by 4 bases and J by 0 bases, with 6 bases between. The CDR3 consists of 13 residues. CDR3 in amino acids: CASSRGVNTEAFF. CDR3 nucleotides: TGTGCCAGTAGTAGGGGGGTGAACACTGAAGCTTTCTTT.

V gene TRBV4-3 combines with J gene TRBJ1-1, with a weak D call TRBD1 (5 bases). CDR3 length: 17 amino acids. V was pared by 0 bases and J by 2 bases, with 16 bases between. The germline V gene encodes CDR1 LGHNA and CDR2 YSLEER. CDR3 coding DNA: TGCGCCAGCAGCCAAGATCCCTGGCAGGGAAGAAACACTGAAGCTTTCTTT. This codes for CASSQDPWQGRNTEAFF.

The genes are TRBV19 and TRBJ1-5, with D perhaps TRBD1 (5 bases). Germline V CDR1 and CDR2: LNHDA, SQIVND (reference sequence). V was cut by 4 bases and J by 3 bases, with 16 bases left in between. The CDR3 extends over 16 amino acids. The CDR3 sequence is CASSKRQLRANQPQHF. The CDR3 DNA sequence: TGTGCCAGTAGTAAGCGACAGTTAAGGGCCAATCAGCCCCAGCATTTT.

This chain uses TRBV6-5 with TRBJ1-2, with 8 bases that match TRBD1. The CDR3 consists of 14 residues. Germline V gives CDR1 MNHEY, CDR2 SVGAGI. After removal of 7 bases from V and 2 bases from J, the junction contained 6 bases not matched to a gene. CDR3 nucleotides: TGTGCCAGCAAGTTCTACAGGGGGAACTATGGCTACACCTTC. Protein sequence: CASKFYRGNYGYTF.

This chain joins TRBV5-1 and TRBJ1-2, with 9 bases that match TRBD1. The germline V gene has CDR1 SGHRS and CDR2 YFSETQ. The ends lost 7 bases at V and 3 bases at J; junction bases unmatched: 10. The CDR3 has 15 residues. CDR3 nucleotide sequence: TGCGCCAGCGGTTTCGGGGACAGGGTACACTATGGCTACACCTTC. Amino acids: CASGFGDRVHYGYTF.

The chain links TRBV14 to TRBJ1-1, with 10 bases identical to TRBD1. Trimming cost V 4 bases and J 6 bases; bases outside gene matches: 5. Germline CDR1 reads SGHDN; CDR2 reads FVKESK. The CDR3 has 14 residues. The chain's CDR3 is CASSRDRGFSEAFF. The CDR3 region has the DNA TGTGCCAGCAGCCGGGACAGGGGATTCTCTGAAGCTTTCTTT. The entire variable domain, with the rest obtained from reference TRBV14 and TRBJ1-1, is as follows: EAGVTQFPSHSVIEKGQTVTLRCDPISGHDNLYWYRRVMGKEIKFLLHFVKESKQDESGMPNNRFLAERTGGTYSTLKVQPAELEDSGVYFCASSRDRGFSEAFFGQGTRLTVV.

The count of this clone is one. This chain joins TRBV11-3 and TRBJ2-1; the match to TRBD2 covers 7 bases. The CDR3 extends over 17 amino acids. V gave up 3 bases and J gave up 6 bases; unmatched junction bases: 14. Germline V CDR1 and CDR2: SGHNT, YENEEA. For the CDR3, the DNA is TGTGCCAGCAGCTTTGTTGGCGGAGCCGGGGGGACCAATGAGCAGTTCTTC. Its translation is CASSFVGGAGGTNEQFF.

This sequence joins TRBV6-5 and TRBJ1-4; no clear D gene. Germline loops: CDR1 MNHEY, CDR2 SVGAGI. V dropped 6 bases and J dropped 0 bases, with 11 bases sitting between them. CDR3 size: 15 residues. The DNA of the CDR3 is TGTGCCAGCAGCTCCCGCCAGGCAACTAATGAAAAACTGTTTTTT. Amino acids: CASSSRQATNEKLFF.

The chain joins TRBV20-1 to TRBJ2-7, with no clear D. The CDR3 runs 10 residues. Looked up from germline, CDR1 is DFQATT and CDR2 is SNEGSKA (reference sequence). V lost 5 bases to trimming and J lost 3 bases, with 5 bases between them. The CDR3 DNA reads TGCAGTGCTGTAGACTACGAGCAGTACTTC. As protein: CSAVDYEQYF.

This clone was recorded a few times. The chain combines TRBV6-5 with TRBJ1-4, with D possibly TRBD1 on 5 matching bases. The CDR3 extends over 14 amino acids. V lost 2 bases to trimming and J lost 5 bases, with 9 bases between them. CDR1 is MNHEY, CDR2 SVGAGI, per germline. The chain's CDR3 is CASSYGRGNEKLFF. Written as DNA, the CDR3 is TGTGCCAGCAGTTACGGGCGGGGGAATGAAAAACTGTTTTTT.

The CDR3 reads CASSLSSGRSNNSPLHF. The CDR3 nucleotides read TGTGCCAGCAGTTTATCTTCCGGCCGGAGTAACAATTCACCCCTCCACTTT. The chain has TRBV27 and TRBJ1-6; D not resolved. The CDR3 has 17 residues. Germline V CDR1 and CDR2: MNHEY, SMNVEV (reference sequence). V gave up 0 bases and J gave up 7 bases, with 16 bases separating them.

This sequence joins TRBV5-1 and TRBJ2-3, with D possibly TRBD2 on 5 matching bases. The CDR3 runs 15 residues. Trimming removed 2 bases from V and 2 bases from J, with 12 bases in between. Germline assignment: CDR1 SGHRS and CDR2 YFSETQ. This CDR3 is CASSLQSGSTDTQYF. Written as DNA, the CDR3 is TGCGCCAGCAGCTTACAGTCGGGGTCCACAGATACGCAGTATTTT.

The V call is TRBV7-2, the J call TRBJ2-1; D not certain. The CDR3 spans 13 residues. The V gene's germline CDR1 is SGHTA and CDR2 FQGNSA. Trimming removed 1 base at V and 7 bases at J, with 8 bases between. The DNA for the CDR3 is TGTGCCAGCAGCTTAGGGTTGACAAATGAGCAGTTCTTC. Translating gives CASSLGLTNEQFF.

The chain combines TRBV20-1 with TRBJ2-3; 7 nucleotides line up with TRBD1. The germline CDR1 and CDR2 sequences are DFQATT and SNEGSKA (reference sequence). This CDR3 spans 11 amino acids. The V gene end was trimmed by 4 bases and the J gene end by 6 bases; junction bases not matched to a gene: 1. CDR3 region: CSAMTGDTQYF. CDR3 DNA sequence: TGCAGTGCTATGACAGGGGATACGCAGTATTTT.

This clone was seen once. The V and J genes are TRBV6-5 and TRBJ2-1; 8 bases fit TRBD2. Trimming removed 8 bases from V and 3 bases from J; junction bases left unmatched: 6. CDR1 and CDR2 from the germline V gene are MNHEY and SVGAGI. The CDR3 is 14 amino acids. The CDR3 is CASSIGGGYNEQFF. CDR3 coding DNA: TGTGCCAGCTCTATCGGGGGGGGCTACAATGAGCAGTTCTTC.

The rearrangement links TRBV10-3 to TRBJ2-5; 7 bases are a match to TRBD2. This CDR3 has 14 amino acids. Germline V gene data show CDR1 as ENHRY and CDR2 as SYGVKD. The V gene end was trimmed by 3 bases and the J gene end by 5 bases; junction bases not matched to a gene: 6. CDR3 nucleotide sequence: TGTGCCATCAGTGATAGAGGGAGGGAGGAGACCCAGTACTTC. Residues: CAISDRGREETQYF.

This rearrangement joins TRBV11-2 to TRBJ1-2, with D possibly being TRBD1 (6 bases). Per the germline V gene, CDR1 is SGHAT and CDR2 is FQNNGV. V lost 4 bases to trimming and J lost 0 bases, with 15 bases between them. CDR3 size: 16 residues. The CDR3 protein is CASSSTRGTPNYGYTF. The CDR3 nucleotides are TGTGCCAGCAGCTCAACCAGGGGCACCCCTAACTATGGCTACACCTTC.

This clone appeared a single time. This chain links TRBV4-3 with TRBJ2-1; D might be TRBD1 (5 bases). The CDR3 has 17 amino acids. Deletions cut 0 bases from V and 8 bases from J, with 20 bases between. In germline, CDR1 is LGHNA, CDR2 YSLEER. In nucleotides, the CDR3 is TGCGCCAGCAGCCAAGATTCAGGGTCTTTCTTCTGGGATGAGCAGTTCTTC. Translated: CASSQDSGSFFWDEQFF.

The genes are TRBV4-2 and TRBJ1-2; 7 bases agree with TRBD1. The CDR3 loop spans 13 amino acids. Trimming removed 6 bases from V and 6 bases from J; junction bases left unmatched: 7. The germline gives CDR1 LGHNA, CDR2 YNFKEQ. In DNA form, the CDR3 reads TGTGCCAGCAGTCCGGACAGGCCGGATGGCTACACCTTC. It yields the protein CASSPDRPDGYTF.

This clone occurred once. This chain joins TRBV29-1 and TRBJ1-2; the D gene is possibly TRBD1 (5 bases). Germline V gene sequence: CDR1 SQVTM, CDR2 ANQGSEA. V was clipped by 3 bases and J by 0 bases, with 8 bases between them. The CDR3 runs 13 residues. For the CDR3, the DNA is TGCAGCGTTGAGGGGCTAGCTAACTATGGCTACACCTTC. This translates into CSVEGLANYGYTF.

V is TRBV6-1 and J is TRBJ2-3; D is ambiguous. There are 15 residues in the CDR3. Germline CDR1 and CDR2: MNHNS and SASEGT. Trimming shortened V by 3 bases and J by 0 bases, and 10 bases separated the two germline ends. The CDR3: CASSDPRSSTDTQYF. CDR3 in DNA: TGTGCCAGCAGTGACCCGCGTTCTAGCACAGATACGCAGTATTTT.

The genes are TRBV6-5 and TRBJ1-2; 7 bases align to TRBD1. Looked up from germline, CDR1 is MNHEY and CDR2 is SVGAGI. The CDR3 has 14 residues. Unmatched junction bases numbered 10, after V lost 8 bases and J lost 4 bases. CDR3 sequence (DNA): TGTGCCAGCGCCCCTACAGGGGTCTCCTATGGCTACACCTTC. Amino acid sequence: CASAPTGVSYGYTF.

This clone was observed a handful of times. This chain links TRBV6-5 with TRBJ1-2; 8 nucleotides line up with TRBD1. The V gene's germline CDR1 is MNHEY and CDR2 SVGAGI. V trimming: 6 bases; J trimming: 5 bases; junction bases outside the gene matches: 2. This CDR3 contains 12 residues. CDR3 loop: CASRGQDYGYTF. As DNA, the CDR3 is TGTGCCAGCAGGGGACAGGATTATGGCTACACCTTC.

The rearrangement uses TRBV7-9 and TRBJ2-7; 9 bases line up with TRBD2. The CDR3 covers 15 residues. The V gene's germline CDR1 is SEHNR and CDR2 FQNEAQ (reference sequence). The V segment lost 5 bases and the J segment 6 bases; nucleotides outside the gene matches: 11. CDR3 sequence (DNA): TGTGCCAGCAGCGGTAGCGGGGGCCGGTGGGGCGAGCAGTACTTC. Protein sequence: CASSGSGGRWGEQYF.

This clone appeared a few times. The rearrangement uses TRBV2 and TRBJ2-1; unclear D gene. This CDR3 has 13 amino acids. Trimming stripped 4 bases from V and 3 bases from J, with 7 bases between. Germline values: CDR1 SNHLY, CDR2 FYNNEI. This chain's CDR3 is CASSGRVYNEQFF. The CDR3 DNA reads TGTGCCAGCAGTGGGAGAGTCTACAATGAGCAGTTCTTC.